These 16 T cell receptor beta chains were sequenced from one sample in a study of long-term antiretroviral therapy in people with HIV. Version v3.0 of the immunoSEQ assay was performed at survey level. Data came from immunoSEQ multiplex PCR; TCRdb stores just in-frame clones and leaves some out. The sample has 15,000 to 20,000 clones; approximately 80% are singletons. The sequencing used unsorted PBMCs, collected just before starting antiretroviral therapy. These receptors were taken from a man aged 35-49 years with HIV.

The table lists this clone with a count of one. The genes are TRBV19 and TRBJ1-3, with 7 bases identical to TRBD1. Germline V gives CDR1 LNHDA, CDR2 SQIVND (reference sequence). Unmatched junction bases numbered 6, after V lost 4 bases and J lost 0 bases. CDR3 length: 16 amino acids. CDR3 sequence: CASSNRQGISGNTIYF. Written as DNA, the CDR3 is TGTGCCAGTAGTAACCGACAGGGCATCTCTGGAAACACCATATATTTT.

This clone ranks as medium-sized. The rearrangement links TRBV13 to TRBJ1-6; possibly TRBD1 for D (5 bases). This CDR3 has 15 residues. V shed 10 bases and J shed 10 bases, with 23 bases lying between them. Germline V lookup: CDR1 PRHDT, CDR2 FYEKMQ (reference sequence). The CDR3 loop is CATALRDALLSPLHF. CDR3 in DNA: TGTGCCACGGCCCTCCGGGACGCCCTATTGTCACCCCTCCACTTT.

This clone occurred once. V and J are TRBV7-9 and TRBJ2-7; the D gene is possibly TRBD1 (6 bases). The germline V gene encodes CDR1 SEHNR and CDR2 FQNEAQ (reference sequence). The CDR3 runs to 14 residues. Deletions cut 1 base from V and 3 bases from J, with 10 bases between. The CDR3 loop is CASSLGGTLYEQYF. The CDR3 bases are TGTGCCAGCAGCTTAGGAGGGACACTCTACGAGCAGTACTTC.

Written as DNA, the CDR3 is TGTGCCAGCAGCCCTGGGACTAGCGGGGGGCGGCAGTACTTC. As protein: CASSPGTSGGRQYF. J is TRBJ2-7 and V is TRBV7-9, with TRBD2 identical over 15 bases. The CDR3 covers 14 residues. Germline V gene data show CDR1 as SEHNR and CDR2 as FQNEAQ (reference sequence). J lost 9 bases, V lost 5 bases, and 5 bases had no gene match. The whole variable domain, remainder taken from reference TRBV7-9 and TRBJ2-7, is DTGVSQNPRHKITKRGQNVTFRCDPISEHNRLYWYRQTLGQGPEFLTYFQNEAQLEKSRLLSDRFSAERPKGSFSTLEIQRTEQGDSAMYLCASSPGTSGGRQYFGPGTRLTVT.

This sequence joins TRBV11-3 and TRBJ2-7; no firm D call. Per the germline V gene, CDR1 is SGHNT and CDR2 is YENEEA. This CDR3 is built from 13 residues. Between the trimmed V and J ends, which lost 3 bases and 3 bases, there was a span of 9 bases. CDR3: CASSFGPVYEQYF. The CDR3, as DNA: TGTGCCAGCAGCTTCGGCCCAGTCTACGAGCAGTACTTC.

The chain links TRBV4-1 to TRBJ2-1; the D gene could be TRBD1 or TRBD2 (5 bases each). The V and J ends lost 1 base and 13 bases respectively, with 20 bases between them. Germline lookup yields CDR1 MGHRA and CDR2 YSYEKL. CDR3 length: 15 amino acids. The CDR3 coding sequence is TGCGCCAGCAGCCAAGTGGGGGTGAGGGGCCTAGTTCAGTTCTTC. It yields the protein CASSQVGVRGLVQFF.

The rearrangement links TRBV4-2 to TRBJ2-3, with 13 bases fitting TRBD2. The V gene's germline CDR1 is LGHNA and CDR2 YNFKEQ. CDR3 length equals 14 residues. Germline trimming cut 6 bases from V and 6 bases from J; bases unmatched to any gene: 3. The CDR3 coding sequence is TGTGCCAGCAGACTAGCGGGGGGGCCGGATACGCAGTATTTT. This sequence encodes CASRLAGGPDTQYF.

The CDR3 sequence: CASRDSGGKVGKLFF. CDR3 bases: TGTGCCAGCAGAGACTCAGGGGGGAAGGTCGGAAAACTGTTTTTT. This chain uses TRBV2 with TRBJ1-4, with 7 bases matching TRBD1. The CDR3 length is 15 residues. CDR1 is SNHLY and CDR2 is FYNNEI in the germline V gene. V was pared by 6 bases and J by 10 bases, with 14 bases of the junction left unmatched.

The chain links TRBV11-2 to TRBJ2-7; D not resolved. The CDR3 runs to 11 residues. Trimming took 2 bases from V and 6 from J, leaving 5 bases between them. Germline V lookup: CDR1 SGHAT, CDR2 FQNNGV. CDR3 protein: CASSLSTEQYF. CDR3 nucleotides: TGTGCCAGCAGCTTATCCACCGAGCAGTACTTC. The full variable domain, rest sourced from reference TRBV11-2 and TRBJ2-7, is EAGVAQSPRYKIIEKRQSVAFWCNPISGHATLYWYQQILGQGPKLLIQFQNNGVVDDSQLPKDRFSAERLKGVDSTLKIQPAKLEDSAVYLCASSLSTEQYFGPGTRLTVT.

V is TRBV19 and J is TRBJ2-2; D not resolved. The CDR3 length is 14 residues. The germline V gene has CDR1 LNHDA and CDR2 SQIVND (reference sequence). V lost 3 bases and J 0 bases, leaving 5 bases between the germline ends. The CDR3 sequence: CASSIMSNTGELFF. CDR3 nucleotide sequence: TGTGCCAGTAGTATCATGTCGAACACCGGGGAGCTGTTTTTT.

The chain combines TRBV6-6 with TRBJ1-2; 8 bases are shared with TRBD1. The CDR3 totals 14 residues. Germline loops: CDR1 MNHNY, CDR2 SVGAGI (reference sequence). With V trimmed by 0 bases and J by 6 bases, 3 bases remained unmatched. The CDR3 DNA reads TGTGCCAGCAGTTACTCCAGGGGGCGGGATGGCTACACCTTC. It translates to CASSYSRGRDGYTF.

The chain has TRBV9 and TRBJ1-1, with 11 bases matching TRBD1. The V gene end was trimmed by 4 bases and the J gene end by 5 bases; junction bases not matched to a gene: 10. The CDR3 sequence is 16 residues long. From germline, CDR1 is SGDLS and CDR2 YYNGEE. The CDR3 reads CASSPRTGGAWTEAFF. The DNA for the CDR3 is TGTGCCAGCAGCCCGCGGACAGGGGGCGCGTGGACTGAAGCTTTCTTT.

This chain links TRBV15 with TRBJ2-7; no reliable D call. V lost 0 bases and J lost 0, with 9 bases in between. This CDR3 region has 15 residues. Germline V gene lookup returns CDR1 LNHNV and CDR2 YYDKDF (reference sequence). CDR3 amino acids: CATSRDPEDSYEQYF. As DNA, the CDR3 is TGTGCCACCAGCAGAGATCCTGAGGACTCCTACGAGCAGTACTTC. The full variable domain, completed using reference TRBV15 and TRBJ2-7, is DAMVIQNPRYQVTQFGKPVTLSCSQTLNHNVMYWYQQKSSQAPKLLFHYYDKDFNNEADTPDNFQSRRPNTSFCFLDIRSPGLGDTAMYLCATSRDPEDSYEQYFGPGTRLTVT.

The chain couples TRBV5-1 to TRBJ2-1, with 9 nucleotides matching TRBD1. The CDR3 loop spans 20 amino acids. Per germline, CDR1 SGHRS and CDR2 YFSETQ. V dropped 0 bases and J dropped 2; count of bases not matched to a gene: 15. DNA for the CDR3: TGCGCCAGCAGCTTGGACTGGGACAGGGCTAGGGTCGTGACCTACAATGAGCAGTTCTTC. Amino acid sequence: CASSLDWDRARVVTYNEQFF. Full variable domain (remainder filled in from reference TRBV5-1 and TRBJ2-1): KAGVTQTPRYLIKTRGQQVTLSCSPISGHRSVSWYQQTPGQGLQFLFEYFSETQRNKGNFPGRFSGRQFSNSRSEMNVSTLELGDSALYLCASSLDWDRARVVTYNEQFFGPGTRLTVL.

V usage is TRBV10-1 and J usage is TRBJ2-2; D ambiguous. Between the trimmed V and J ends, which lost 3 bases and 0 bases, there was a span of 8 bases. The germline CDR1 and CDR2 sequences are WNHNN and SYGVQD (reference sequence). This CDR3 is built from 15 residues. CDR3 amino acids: CASSDPTSNTGELFF. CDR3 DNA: TGCGCCAGCAGTGATCCTACCTCGAACACCGGGGAGCTGTTTTTT.

The chain's CDR3 is CASSQDRGLAYNEQFF. CDR3 DNA sequence: TGTGCCAGCAGCCAAGATAGGGGACTAGCGTATAATGAGCAGTTCTTC. The chain couples TRBV14 to TRBJ2-1; TRBD2 aligns across 10 bases. Trimming took 0 bases from V and 7 from J; bases not matched to a gene: 6. The CDR3 is made up of 16 amino acids. Germline CDR1 SGHDN, CDR2 FVKESK.